This TCR beta chain was retrieved from a study of cytomegalovirus exposure and HLA in healthy donors (dated by TCRdb to about 2017). As for the study more broadly: According to an earlier analysis of a few hundred of the donors, about 179 million T cells yielded 100 million or so unique TCR beta sequences and about 300 Gb of sequence data. An early release covering just under 650 HLA-typed donors comprised approximately 300 gigabases of sequencing data and roughly 85 million unique TCR sequences. Among the roughly 400 genotyped donors, approximately 81% belonged to the genetic ancestry cluster associated with self-reported Caucasian donors. The study aimed to test whether signatures of past pathogen exposure could be identified by cataloging public T cell receptors. The study used immunosequencing to profile the T cell repertoires of several hundred subjects and linked those repertoires to cytomegalovirus serostatus. Along with the roughly 670-subject first cohort, a separate validation cohort of over a hundred different subjects was used. The study combined high-throughput TCR immunosequencing, statistical association of individual TCRs with disease status, and machine learning to predict cytomegalovirus infection status. A later analysis re-examined previously published TCR beta repertoires from 610 or so donors and added high-resolution HLA genotyping to investigate patterns of TCR occurrence. The later analysis used no new phenotypic data to find candidate immune exposures, relying instead on TCR beta sequences and their occurrence across donors. In an earlier analysis of roughly 580 of the donors, high-throughput TCR beta sequencing was used to judge whether each TCR beta V gene segment behaved as functional or pseudogenic. Donor age, sex, ethnicity and CMV serostatus were compiled alongside the repertoire data. Genome-wide SNP genotypes for about 60% of the roughly 670 donors were used in a later genetic analysis, which treated that subset as a discovery cohort. Every discovery cohort repertoire had been produced on one sequencing platform. HLA typing included class I and class II loci at four-digit resolution. Typing coverage varied by locus: roughly 629-640 donors for A, B, C, DRB1 and DQB1; more than 500 for DQA1; over 600 for DPA1; approximately 490 for DPB1. A handful of DR-DQ haplotypes were handled as single units for association and clustering because linkage in the cohort was strong. Among about 410 genotyped donors of the cohort, an average of about 240,000 unique TCR beta nucleotide sequences was sequenced per donor, of which about 19% were non-productive.

On this clone: This clone's antigen is unknown. Base qualities were left out, and no much larger clone turns up one base away.

The cohort consisted of 670 or so healthy bone marrow donors. All cohort members were sampled while nominally healthy, although unrecorded immune exposures were likely present. The donor was CMV seronegative and was included in the group of a few hundred seronegative cohort members. A peripheral blood sample was provided by each donor, and peripheral blood mononuclear cells were used for TCR beta sequencing. Genomic DNA extraction from the blood cell samples was performed with the Qiagen DNeasy Blood Extraction Kit. What the study reported, not specific to this receptor: Immune exposure information for the cohort was limited to CMV serostatus. A further reported finding was that TCR beta sequences accurately predicted the HLA-A and HLA-B alleles for most subjects in the first cohort. A later genetic analysis reported fewer N-insertions in productive TCRs among donors in an Asian-associated ancestry cluster than the roughly 700-donor mean. Cytomegalovirus status was reported to be diagnosed by the classifier with high specificity and sensitivity in both the original and validation cohorts. The cohort was sequenced for TCR beta chains only, and without alpha or paired-chain data the features that could be detected were limited. A later analysis reported that several top co-occurrence clusters appeared linked to parvovirus B19, influenza, CMV and Epstein-Barr virus. The authors suggested that the approach could potentially be generalized to other disease states and immunological phenotypes. Because counts were too low, some 17 rarely observed V segments, including chromosome 9 orphons, were excluded from the earlier analysis of fewer than 650 of the donors. In a later analysis, the rate of TCR association differed among HLA loci, with DRB1 alleles having the most associated TCRs and HLA-C alleles having the fewest. A later genetic analysis associated a missense DCLRE1C variant with V-gene and J-gene trimming of TCR beta chains, and an independent cohort replicated the association. In an earlier analysis of 587 of the donors, most TCR beta V segments were observed in productive rearrangements about 87% or about 30% of the time, broadly matching IMGT annotations. Roughly uniform sequencing depth across donors was assumed in presence/absence analyses, although this assumption may not hold. When HLA alleles, especially DR and DQ, strongly co-occurred, attributing TCR associations to individual alleles was difficult. HLA typing was unavailable for some donors at each locus, so association tests used only the typed subset. A later analysis found that most CMV-associated TCR beta chains appeared HLA-restricted, with HLA associations seemingly driven largely by CMV exposure. In a later analysis, HLA-associated TCR beta chains showed more clonal expansion and lower generation probabilities than non-associated chains that were equally common. In vitro tests confirmed that a few of the cytomegalovirus-associated TCR beta chains recognize cytomegalovirus antigens. Because the 87-base-pair reads could not distinguish some IMGT-functional V segments, including TRBV6-2 and TRBV6-3, those segments were excluded. In a later analysis, 16,951 TCR beta sequences were associated with specific HLA alleles at a false discovery rate of 0.05. A cluster of highly shared sequence variants was judged likely to represent a technical artifact of the sequencing pipeline. A total of around 150 TCR beta chains were listed by the study as associated with cytomegalovirus. Linkage disequilibrium might explain the correlated functional status among segregating V segments, but an unknown experimental factor could not be ruled out. While some public TCRs were present in many individuals, most TCR sequences turned up only very rarely across donors.

Library construction relied on the immunoSEQ multiplex PCR assay. For the multiplex PCR, a mixture combining 60 forward primers for TCR Vbeta segments and 13 reverse primers for TCR Jbeta segments was used. The CDR3 region of rearranged TCR beta genes was amplified from genomic DNA by a multiplex PCR assay. The Illumina HiSeq System was used to sequence the amplified TCR beta libraries as 87-base-pair reads. The authors' pipeline ran thus. A later analysis counted about 80 million unique TCR beta chains across the 690 or so repertoires, and some 12 million of these chains were shared by at least two donors. To remove PCR and sequencing errors, raw reads were error-corrected and collapsed into unique sequences using a nearest-neighbor algorithm that merged closely related sequences. Alignment of CDR3 sequences to IMGT reference sequences was used to assign V, D and J gene segments. For a sequence to be retained, a match of at least six nucleotides was required to both a V gene segment and a J gene segment. Rearrangements were classified as productive when the CDR3 lacked stop codons and remained in frame with V and J, and all other rearrangements were classified as non-productive. CDR3 was defined by IMGT convention, running from the second conserved V-encoded cysteine to the conserved J-encoded phenylalanine. Sequences without an unambiguous match to a single V gene segment were excluded from the earlier analysis of about 600 of the donors. An earlier analysis of roughly 590 of the donors called V segments functional above 56.7% productive rearrangements and segregating when the between-donor standard deviation exceeded 5%. A statistical classification framework was built to diagnose cytomegalovirus status from the catalog of TCR beta chain sequences. V and J gene assignment, in a later analysis, came from comparing TCR nucleotide sequences with IMGT/GENE-DB human TR gene sequences. In a later analysis, CDR3 sequences and most-parsimonious VDJ recombination scenarios were assigned using the TCRdist pipeline. In a later analysis, each TCR beta chain was defined by its CDR3 amino acid sequence together with its V-gene family, and reads without a unique V-gene family were excluded. As a way to deal with suspected cross-contamination and a sequencing artifact, a later analysis dropped 500 to 700 nucleotide sequences that were highly shared and had low generation probability. For each public chain, a later analysis derived a clonal expansion index from normalized ranks of inferred template counts within each repertoire. In a later analysis, generation probabilities were computed using a VDJ recombination model fitted to out-of-frame rearrangements, and the results were checked against IGoR. In a later analysis, hypergeometric tests were used to score TCR-TCR, TCR-HLA and TCR-CMV co-occurrence, with a repertoire-size bias correction applied to TCR pairs. A later analysis estimated false discovery rates by permuting HLA or CMV assignments 20 times. A later analysis grouped co-occurring TCRs with DBSCAN, adding TCRdist sequence similarity when clustering within HLA-allele-positive subsets. Co-occurrence clustering excluded repertoires with fewer than 30,000 or more than 120,000 public chains, plus five with anomalous nucleotide sharing. This immuneACCESS table, as held by TCRdb, lists in-frame sequences with V and J called but not all clones. Of the missing ones, under half trace to an unresolved V gene in checked studies; the others have no known cause. The D gene and trimming were derived from the DNA, and the V and J assignments and clone size from that table. This sample is represented by some 94,000 clones; around 73% of them were singletons. The ten largest account for about 3.5% of the sample.

Trimming accounts for 6 bases at V and 9 bases at J, while the number of junction bases matched to no gene is 17. From the cysteine through the phenylalanine, the CDR3 covers 17 amino acids. The CDR3 DNA has 51 bases and is translated from base 1. From the germline V gene, CDR1 is SNHLY and CDR2 is FYNNEI. The receptor comes from a man in his forties or fifties in good health and CMV-seronegative. The chain joins TRBV2 to TRBJ2-1, with 10 middle bases fitting TRBD2. Specimen: PBMCs. The DNA sequence reads TGTGCCAGCAGCCCGAATTGGGCTAGCGGGAGTCATAGTGAGCAGTTCTTC. Its protein is CASSPNWASGSHSEQFF.